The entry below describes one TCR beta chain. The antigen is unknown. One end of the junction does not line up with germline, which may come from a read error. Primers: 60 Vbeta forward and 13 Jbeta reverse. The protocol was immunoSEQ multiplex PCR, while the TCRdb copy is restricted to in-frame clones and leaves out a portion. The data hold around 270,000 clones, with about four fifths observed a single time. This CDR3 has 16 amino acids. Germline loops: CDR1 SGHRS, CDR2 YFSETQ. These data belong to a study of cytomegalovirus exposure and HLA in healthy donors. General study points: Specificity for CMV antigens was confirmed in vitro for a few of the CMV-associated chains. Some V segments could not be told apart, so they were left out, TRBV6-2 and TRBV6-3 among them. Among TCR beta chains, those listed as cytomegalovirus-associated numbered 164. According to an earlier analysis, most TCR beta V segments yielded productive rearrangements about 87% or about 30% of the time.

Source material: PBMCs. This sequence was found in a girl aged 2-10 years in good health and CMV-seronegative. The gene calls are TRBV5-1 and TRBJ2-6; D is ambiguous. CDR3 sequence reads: CASSLASFSRANVLTF. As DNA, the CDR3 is TGCGCCAGCAGCTTGGCCTCGTTCTCTAGGGCCAACGTCCTGACTTTC.